This TCR beta chain was retrieved from a study of cytomegalovirus exposure and HLA in healthy donors. Assay used: immunoSEQ multiplex PCR; TCRdb lists only in-frame clones, some missing. There are 250,000 to 400,000 clones in the sample; 87% occur only once, and more than 0.9% lies in the top ten. With 7 bases clipped from V and 0 bases from J, the junction kept 7 bases outside the gene matches. CDR1 and CDR2 from the germline V gene are SQVTM and ANQGSEA. This CDR3 has 15 amino acids. This receptor was obtained from a woman aged 25-40 years in good health and CMV-seropositive. This chain uses TRBV29-1 with TRBJ2-1, with TRBD1 matching 9 bases. Sequencing used PBMCs. The DNA of the CDR3 is TGCAGCGCCCCGATGACAGGGGGCTCCTACAATGAGCAGTTCTTC. Protein: CSAPMTGGSYNEQFF.